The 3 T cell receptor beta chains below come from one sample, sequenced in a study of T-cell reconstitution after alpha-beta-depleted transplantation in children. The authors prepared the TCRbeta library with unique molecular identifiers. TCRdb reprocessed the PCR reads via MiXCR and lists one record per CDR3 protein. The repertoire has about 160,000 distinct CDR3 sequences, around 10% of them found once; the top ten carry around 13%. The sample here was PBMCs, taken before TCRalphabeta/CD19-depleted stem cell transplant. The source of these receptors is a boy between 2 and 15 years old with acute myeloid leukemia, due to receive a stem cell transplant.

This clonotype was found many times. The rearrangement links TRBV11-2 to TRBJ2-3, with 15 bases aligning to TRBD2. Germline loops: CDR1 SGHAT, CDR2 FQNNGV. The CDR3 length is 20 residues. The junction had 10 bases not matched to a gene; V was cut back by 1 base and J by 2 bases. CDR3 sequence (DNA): TGTGCCAGCAGCTTAGTCGGGACTAGCGGGAGGACCTTATTCACAGATACGCAGTATTTT. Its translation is CASSLVGTSGRTLFTDTQYF.

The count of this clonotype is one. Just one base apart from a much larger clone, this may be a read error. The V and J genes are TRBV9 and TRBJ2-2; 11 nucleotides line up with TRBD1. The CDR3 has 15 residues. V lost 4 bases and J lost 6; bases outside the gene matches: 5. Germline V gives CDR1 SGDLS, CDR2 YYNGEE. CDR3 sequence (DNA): TGTGCCAGCAGCCCGGGGACAGGGGGATCCGGGGAGCTGTTTTTT. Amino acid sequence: CASSPGTGGSGELFF.

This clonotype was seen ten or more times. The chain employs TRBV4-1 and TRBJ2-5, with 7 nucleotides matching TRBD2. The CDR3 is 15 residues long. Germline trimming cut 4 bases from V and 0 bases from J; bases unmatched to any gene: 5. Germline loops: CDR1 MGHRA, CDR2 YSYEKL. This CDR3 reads CASSPSGPYQETQYF. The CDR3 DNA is TGCGCCAGCAGCCCTAGCGGCCCGTACCAAGAGACCCAGTACTTC.